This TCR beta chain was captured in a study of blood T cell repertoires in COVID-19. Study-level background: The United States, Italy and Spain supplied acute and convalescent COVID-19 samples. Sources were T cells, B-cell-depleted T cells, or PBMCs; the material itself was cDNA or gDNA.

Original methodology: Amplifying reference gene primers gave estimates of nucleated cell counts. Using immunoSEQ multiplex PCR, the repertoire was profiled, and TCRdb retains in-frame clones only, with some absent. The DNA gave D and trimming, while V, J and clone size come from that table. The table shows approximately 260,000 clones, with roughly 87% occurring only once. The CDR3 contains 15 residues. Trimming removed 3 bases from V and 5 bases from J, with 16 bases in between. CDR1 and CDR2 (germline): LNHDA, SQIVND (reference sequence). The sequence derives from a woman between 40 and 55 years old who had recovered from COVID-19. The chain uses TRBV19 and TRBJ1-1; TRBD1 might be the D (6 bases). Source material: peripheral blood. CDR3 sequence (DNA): TGTGCCAGTAGTATTCGGGGGGGCGTGTGGACTGAAGCTTTCTTT. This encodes CASSIRGGVWTEAFF.